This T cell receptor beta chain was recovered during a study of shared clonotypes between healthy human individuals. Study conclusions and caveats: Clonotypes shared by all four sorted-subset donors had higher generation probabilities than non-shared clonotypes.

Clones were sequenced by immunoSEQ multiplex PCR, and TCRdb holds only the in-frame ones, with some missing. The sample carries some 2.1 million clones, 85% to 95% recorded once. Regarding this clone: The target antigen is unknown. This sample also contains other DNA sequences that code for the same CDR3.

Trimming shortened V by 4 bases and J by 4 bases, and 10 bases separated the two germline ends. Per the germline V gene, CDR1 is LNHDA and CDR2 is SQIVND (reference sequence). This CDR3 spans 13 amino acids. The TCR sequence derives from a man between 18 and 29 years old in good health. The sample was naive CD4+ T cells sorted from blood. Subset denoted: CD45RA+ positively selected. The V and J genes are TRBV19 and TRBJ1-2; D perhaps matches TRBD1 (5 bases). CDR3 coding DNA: TGTGCCAGTAGTAAGGGACGGGGCTATGGCTACACCTTC. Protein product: CASSKGRGYGYTF. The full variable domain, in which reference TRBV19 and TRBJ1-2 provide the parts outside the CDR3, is DGGITQSPKYLFRKEGQNVTLSCEQNLNHDAMYWYRQDPGQGLRLIYYSQIVNDFQKGDIAEGYSVSREKKESFPLTVTSAQKNPTAFYLCASSKGRGYGYTFGSGTRLTVV.